Each of the 6 T cell receptor beta chains below was sequenced from the same sample in a study of blood T cell repertoires in COVID-19. The repertoire was sequenced with immunoSEQ multiplex PCR; TCRdb's copy has only in-frame clones and lacks some. The sample includes around 230,000 clones, more than 65% of them seen just once. Sequenced material: peripheral blood. Source of these receptors: a middle-aged man who had recovered from COVID-19.

V and J are TRBV2 and TRBJ2-3; TRBD1 matches 7 bases. The V and J ends lost 2 bases and 4 bases, in that order; junction bases with no gene match: 3. The germline CDR1 and CDR2 sequences are SNHLY and FYNNEI. The CDR3 has 14 residues. CDR3 protein: CASSEQGVADTQYF. CDR3 coding DNA: TGTGCCAGCAGTGAACAGGGGGTAGCAGATACGCAGTATTTT. Looking up the rest from reference TRBV2 and TRBJ2-3 gives the full variable domain: EPEVTQTPSHQVTQMGQEVILRCVPISNHLYFYWYRQILGQKVEFLVSFYNNEISEKSEIFDDQFSVERPDGSNFTLKIRSTKLEDSAMYFCASSEQGVADTQYFGPGTRLTVL.

The chain combines TRBV9 with TRBJ2-1; 12 nucleotides match TRBD2. Germline trimming cut 0 bases from V and 9 bases from J; bases unmatched to any gene: 4. Germline V gene data show CDR1 as SGDLS and CDR2 as YYNGEE. The length of the CDR3 is 15 residues. This CDR3 is CASSVASGGVVEQFF. The CDR3 DNA sequence: TGTGCCAGCAGCGTAGCTAGCGGGGGGGTAGTTGAGCAGTTCTTC.

The J gene is TRBJ2-1, the V gene TRBV19; 8 bases are shared with TRBD2. Trimming cost V 8 bases and J 7 bases; bases outside gene matches: 10. There are 14 residues in the CDR3. From germline, CDR1 is LNHDA and CDR2 SQIVND (reference sequence). The CDR3 here is CASVSGMGANEQFF. The DNA for the CDR3 is TGTGCCAGTGTTAGCGGGATGGGTGCGAATGAGCAGTTCTTC.

This chain uses TRBV5-5 with TRBJ1-6; 10 bases align to TRBD1. J lost 9 bases, V lost 4 bases, and 10 bases had no gene match. The CDR3 totals 16 residues. Germline values: CDR1 SGHKS, CDR2 YYEKEE (reference sequence). CDR3 amino acids: CASSDGGTGALSPLHF. CDR3 coding DNA: TGTGCCAGCAGCGATGGTGGGACAGGGGCCCTTTCACCCCTCCACTTT.

The chain uses TRBV7-9 and TRBJ2-1; 9 bases agree with TRBD2. CDR3 length: 17 amino acids. The germline V gene has CDR1 SEHNR and CDR2 FQNEAQ (reference sequence). V trimming: 1 base; J trimming: 3 bases; junction bases outside the gene matches: 7. The CDR3 nucleotides are TGTGCCAGCAGCTTAGTAGGGGCTAGCGGGATCTACAATGAGCAGTTCTTC. This codes for CASSLVGASGIYNEQFF.

The genes are TRBV2 and TRBJ1-1; 7 nucleotides match TRBD1. CDR1 and CDR2 (germline): SNHLY, FYNNEI. This CDR3 contains 13 residues. The junction had 6 bases not matched to a gene; V was cut back by 5 bases and J by 6 bases. CDR3 DNA: TGTGCCAGCAGTCTGACAGGGCTAGCTGAAGCTTTCTTT. Protein product: CASSLTGLAEAFF. The full variable domain, rest sourced from reference TRBV2 and TRBJ1-1, is EPEVTQTPSHQVTQMGQEVILRCVPISNHLYFYWYRQILGQKVEFLVSFYNNEISEKSEIFDDQFSVERPDGSNFTLKIRSTKLEDSAMYFCASSLTGLAEAFFGQGTRLTVV.